This TCR beta chain was captured in a study of blood T cells in healthy people across ages. Study findings and constraints: The fall in TCR beta diversity per million T cells was roughly linear with age.

About this clonotype: Its antigen is currently unknown.

PCR was performed a second time for 7 to 11 cycles using a sample-barcoded 5' primer and a J-beta primer mix. From the 5' RACE reads, TCRdb called clonotypes with MiXCR, one entry per CDR3 protein. The sample lists 1.5 million to 2 million distinct CDR3 sequences; around 36% were seen once. The CDR3 spans 16 residues. V gave up 5 bases and J gave up 5 bases; unmatched junction bases: 9. Germline V gene lookup returns CDR1 MNHEY and CDR2 SVGEGT. Donors ranged from 6 to 90 years old and were healthy Caucasians in Russia. Isolated PBMCs totaled at least 7 million in each sample. This clonotype was obtained from a woman in her twenties or thirties in good health. The sample comprised blood. The V call is TRBV6-2 or TRBV6-3, the J call TRBJ2-3, with 11 bases aligning to TRBD2. The CDR3 loop reads CASSHQLAGAIDTQYF. The CDR3 nucleotides are TGTGCCAGCAGTCACCAACTAGCGGGGGCCATAGATACGCAGTATTTT.